One sample yielded the 7 T cell receptor beta chains listed below, sequenced in a study of Ad26.COV2.S vaccination and SARS-CoV-2 variants. Using immunoSEQ multiplex PCR, the repertoire was profiled, and TCRdb retains in-frame clones only, with some absent. The table includes 300,000 to 400,000 clones, roughly 84% detected once. Treatment here: some 19 received Ad26.COV2.S at low or high dose, single or two shots; five or six received placebo; per-sample allocation not given. Samples were taken on day 63 after the first vaccine or placebo injection. The material was peripheral blood, obtained in a trial of Ad26.COV2.S vaccine versus placebo. The receptors were sampled from a person between 18 and 60 years old who received the Ad26.COV2.S COVID-19 vaccine or a placebo.

V gene TRBV7-9 combines with J gene TRBJ1-5, with D perhaps matching TRBD1 (5 bases). Germline V gene lookup returns CDR1 SEHNR and CDR2 FQNEAQ (reference sequence). The CDR3 is 15 amino acids. Trimming pared 3 bases from V and 0 bases from J, leaving 9 bases between. This CDR3 is CASSLGGNSNQPQHF. CDR3 bases: TGTGCCAGCAGCTTGGGGGGAAATAGCAATCAGCCCCAGCATTTT.

The J gene is TRBJ1-1, the V gene TRBV24-1; 8 nucleotides line up with TRBD1. The V gene's germline CDR1 is KGHDR and CDR2 SFDVKD. Trimming took 10 bases from V and 3 from J; bases not matched to a gene: 6. The CDR3 covers 13 residues. The CDR3 nucleotides read TGTGCCACTCGACAGGGGACGGACACTGAAGCTTTCTTT. Its translation is CATRQGTDTEAFF.

The rearrangement links TRBV2 to TRBJ2-7; D is tentatively TRBD1 or TRBD2 (6 bases each). V shed 2 bases and J shed 2 bases, with 10 bases lying between them. The length of the CDR3 is 14 residues. Germline V gene lookup returns CDR1 SNHLY and CDR2 FYNNEI. The CDR3 sequence is CASSEYGGPYEQYF. The CDR3 bases are TGTGCCAGCAGTGAATATGGGGGGCCCTACGAGCAGTACTTC.

The V call is TRBV4-3, the J call TRBJ1-2, with no clear D. Germline V CDR1 and CDR2: LGHNA, YSLEER. This CDR3 comprises 15 residues. V was trimmed by 1 base and J by 5 bases, leaving 14 bases between them. The CDR3 nucleotides are TGCGCCAGCAGCCAAGCTCGTAGGACCTTTTATGGCTACACCTTC. Translation gives CASSQARRTFYGYTF.

The chain carries TRBV19 and TRBJ2-1; 9 bases are a match to TRBD1. The V and J ends lost 10 bases and 2 bases, in that order; junction bases with no gene match: 3. CDR1 is LNHDA and CDR2 is SQIVND in the germline V gene (reference sequence). The CDR3 is made up of 13 amino acids. The CDR3 loop reads CATGTGPYNEQFF. The CDR3 DNA is TGTGCCACAGGGACAGGGCCCTACAATGAGCAGTTCTTC.

The chain recombines TRBV6-4 with TRBJ1-1; 7 bases are shared with TRBD1. Trimming at V came to 6 bases and at J to 4 bases, leaving 8 bases not matched to a gene. The CDR3 extends over 14 amino acids. Germline V gene data show CDR1 as MRHNA and CDR2 as SNTAGT. The CDR3 DNA follows: TGTGCCAGCAGCGCGACAGGGTTCGGCACTGAAGCTTTCTTT. Residues: CASSATGFGTEAFF.

The chain employs TRBV29-1 and TRBJ2-7, with 11 nucleotides matching TRBD1. V lost 3 bases, J lost 4 bases, and 5 bases stayed unmatched. Germline V gives CDR1 SQVTM, CDR2 ANQGSEA. This CDR3 has 14 residues. The CDR3 loop reads CSVDLGQGDYEQYF. The CDR3 region has the DNA TGCAGCGTTGATTTGGGACAGGGGGATTACGAGCAGTACTTC.